These 23 T cell receptor beta chains were all obtained from the same sample, sequenced in a study of cytomegalovirus exposure and HLA in healthy donors. Researchers ran the PCR with 60 Vbeta and 13 Jbeta primers. Sequencing used immunoSEQ multiplex PCR; TCRdb keeps in-frame clones, though not all of them. The sample includes approximately 170,000 clones, almost 75% of them seen just once. Input material: PBMCs. The receptors were sampled from a woman between 18 and 29 years old in good health and CMV-seropositive.

The chain has TRBV6-5 and TRBJ2-6; D possibly corresponds to TRBD1 (6 bases). This CDR3 spans 16 amino acids. V was pared by 1 base and J by 2 bases, with 9 bases between. Germline V lookup: CDR1 MNHEY, CDR2 SVGAGI. The DNA for the CDR3 is TGTGCCAGCAGTTACTTACAGGGAGCTGGGGCCAACGTCCTGACTTTC. Translating it yields CASSYLQGAGANVLTF.

The genes are TRBV5-5 and TRBJ1-6; 10 bases align to TRBD1. CDR1 SGHKS and CDR2 YYEKEE come from the germline V gene (reference sequence). This CDR3 spans 16 amino acids. Trimming took 4 bases from V and 8 from J; bases not matched to a gene: 9. CDR3 bases: TGTGCCAGCAGCCTCGACAGGGGGCTGAGTTATTCACCCCTCCACTTT. It is translated as CASSLDRGLSYSPLHF.

The chain recombines TRBV7-9 with TRBJ2-3; TRBD2 matches at 15 bases. Trimming removed 4 bases from V and 6 bases from J; junction bases left unmatched: 5. The V gene's germline CDR1 is SEHNR and CDR2 FQNEAQ (reference sequence). The length of the CDR3 is 16 residues. The CDR3 DNA sequence: TGTGCCAGCAGCTGGACTAGCGGGGGGGCGTCGGATACGCAGTATTTT. Residues: CASSWTSGGASDTQYF.

The genes are TRBV7-2 and TRBJ1-2, with TRBD1 as a possible D gene (6 bases). The V and J ends lost 0 bases and 2 bases respectively, with 7 bases between them. CDR1 is SGHTA, CDR2 FQGNSA, per germline. The CDR3 runs to 14 residues. CDR3: CASSLAGQNYGYTF. The CDR3 DNA is TGTGCCAGCAGCTTAGCGGGACAAAACTATGGCTACACCTTC.

The V gene is TRBV6-6, the J gene TRBJ1-6; tentative D call: TRBD1 (6 bases). Per the germline V gene, CDR1 is MNHNY and CDR2 is SVGAGI (reference sequence). V was shortened by 6 bases and J by 7 bases, with 10 bases between the two germline ends. The CDR3 is 13 amino acids. CDR3 amino acids: CASRVTGNSPLHF. The CDR3 nucleotides are TGTGCCAGCAGGGTAACAGGGAATTCACCCCTCCACTTT.

The V call is TRBV2, the J call TRBJ2-3; 8 nucleotides agree with TRBD2. V lost 8 bases, J lost 6 bases, and 10 bases stayed unmatched. The CDR3 is made up of 14 amino acids. CDR1 SNHLY and CDR2 FYNNEI come from the germline V gene. The CDR3 sequence: CASSPGGAPDTQYF. Written as DNA, the CDR3 is TGTGCCAGCTCTCCGGGGGGGGCCCCGGATACGCAGTATTTT.

The V and J genes are TRBV5-1 and TRBJ2-7; TRBD1 matches 8 bases. The CDR3 has 19 amino acids. Germline V gives CDR1 SGHRS, CDR2 YFSETQ. Trimming at V came to 4 bases and at J to 4 bases, leaving 22 bases not matched to a gene. The DNA of the CDR3 is TGCGCCAGCAGCCACCATTATCAGCGGGTGACAGGGGCAGGTTACGAGCAGTACTTC. This gives the protein CASSHHYQRVTGAGYEQYF.

The genes are TRBV4-3 and TRBJ2-1, with a possible D match to TRBD1 (5 bases). The ends were cut back, 0 bases at V and 6 bases at J, with 15 bases in the middle. The CDR3 extends over 16 amino acids. CDR1 is LGHNA and CDR2 is YSLEER in the germline V gene. The CDR3 region is CASSQDWQGTINEQFF. CDR3 in DNA: TGCGCCAGCAGCCAAGATTGGCAGGGAACGATCAATGAGCAGTTCTTC.

The chain recombines TRBV5-1 with TRBJ1-2; TRBD1 might be the D (6 bases). Germline V CDR1 and CDR2: SGHRS, YFSETQ. The CDR3 has 15 residues. V shed 0 bases and J shed 4 bases, with 13 bases lying between them. CDR3: CASSLAGGAGYGYTF. CDR3 bases: TGCGCCAGCAGCTTGGCGGGGGGGGCTGGCTATGGCTACACCTTC. The full variable domain, completed using reference TRBV5-1 and TRBJ1-2, is KAGVTQTPRYLIKTRGQQVTLSCSPISGHRSVSWYQQTPGQGLQFLFEYFSETQRNKGNFPGRFSGRQFSNSRSEMNVSTLELGDSALYLCASSLAGGAGYGYTFGSGTRLTVV.

This clone has only a few counts. The chain carries TRBV19 and TRBJ2-2; no reliable D call. The germline V gene encodes CDR1 LNHDA and CDR2 SQIVND (reference sequence). Trimming stripped 3 bases from V and 0 bases from J, with 11 bases between. The CDR3 length is 16 residues. The CDR3, as DNA: TGTGCCAGTAGTATCCCCCGACAAACGAACACCGGGGAGCTGTTTTTT. This sequence encodes CASSIPRQTNTGELFF.

The V gene is TRBV27, the J gene TRBJ2-7; 11 positions match TRBD2. Germline V gene sequence: CDR1 MNHEY, CDR2 SMNVEV (reference sequence). J gave up 0 bases and V 8 bases, and 9 bases lay outside the gene matches. The CDR3 is 16 amino acids. The CDR3 here is CASGKTSGAPSYEQYF. The DNA for the CDR3 is TGTGCCAGCGGAAAGACTAGCGGGGCTCCCTCCTACGAGCAGTACTTC.

This chain uses TRBV5-1 with TRBJ1-2; D gene ambiguous. With 7 bases removed from V and 6 bases from J, the gap between germline ends came to 19 bases. Germline CDR1 is SGHRS and CDR2 is YFSETQ. The CDR3 runs to 14 residues. The CDR3 DNA follows: TGCGCCAGCGGCACCGTCGGACTCTGGGATGGCTACACCTTC. Translated: CASGTVGLWDGYTF.

A remark on this clone: Mismatch with germline at one junction end may stem from a read error. V usage is TRBV6-1 and J usage is TRBJ1-5; D might be TRBD1 (5 bases). Germline CDR1 and CDR2: MNHNS and SASEGT. This CDR3 has 15 amino acids. The CDR3 loop is CTSSFRVYGNQPQHF. DNA for the CDR3: TGTACCAGCAGTTTCAGGGTTTATGGCAATCAGCCCCAGCATTTT.

J is TRBJ2-4 and V is TRBV19; D is unresolved. V dropped 7 bases and J dropped 12 bases, with 19 bases sitting between them. From germline, CDR1 is LNHDA and CDR2 SQIVND (reference sequence). The CDR3 has 13 residues. The CDR3 nucleotides are TGTGCCAGTAAAAAATCCCAAGACTTTCATCAGTACTTC. Protein sequence: CASKKSQDFHQYF. The whole variable domain, remainder taken from reference TRBV19 and TRBJ2-4, is DGGITQSPKYLFRKEGQNVTLSCEQNLNHDAMYWYRQDPGQGLRLIYYSQIVNDFQKGDIAEGYSVSREKKESFPLTVTSAQKNPTAFYLCASKKSQDFHQYFGAGTRLSVL.

The V gene is TRBV6-1, the J gene TRBJ1-5; TRBD1 matches 7 bases. The CDR3 runs to 13 residues. Germline V gene sequence: CDR1 MNHNS, CDR2 SASEGT. V was clipped by 7 bases and J by 5 bases; unmatched bases: 5. DNA for the CDR3: TGTGCCAGCACGGGGACAGTACATCAGCCCCAGCATTTT. Its protein product is CASTGTVHQPQHF.

This chain connects TRBV9 to TRBJ2-6, with 7 bases identical to TRBD1. V lost 6 bases and J lost 1; bases outside the gene matches: 16. CDR1 SGDLS and CDR2 YYNGEE come from the germline V gene. This CDR3 is 19 amino acids long. The CDR3 nucleotides are TGTGCCAGCACCGATCCCCGACAGGGCAGAAGGTCTGGGGCCAACGTCCTGACTTTC. It is translated as CASTDPRQGRRSGANVLTF.

This clone was detected only a few times. Other nucleotide sequences from this sample produce the same CDR3. The CDR3 region has the DNA TGTGCCAGCAGTGAAAGGGGACAGGGGGCAGGTGAGCAGTTCTTC. It is translated as CASSERGQGAGEQFF. The rearrangement links TRBV6-1 to TRBJ2-1, with 12 bases identical to TRBD1. Germline loops: CDR1 MNHNS, CDR2 SASEGT. The CDR3 contains 15 residues. V gave up 2 bases and J gave up 9 bases; unmatched junction bases: 5.

This clone was recorded only once. The chain combines TRBV6-1 with TRBJ2-2; D gene uncertain. Germline V gene sequence: CDR1 MNHNS, CDR2 SASEGT. With 1 base removed from V and 1 base from J, the gap between germline ends came to 7 bases. The CDR3 runs 15 residues. CDR3 in DNA: TGTGCCAGCAGTGAAGTGGCACAGAACACCGGGGAGCTGTTTTTT. Its protein product is CASSEVAQNTGELFF.

This rearrangement joins TRBV7-8 to TRBJ1-5; D perhaps matches TRBD1 (6 bases). The CDR3 contains 17 residues. Germline V gene data show CDR1 as SGHVS and CDR2 as FQNEAQ. The V end was cut by 1 base, the J end by 7 bases, with 20 bases between. CDR3 loop: CASSLGGTTQGRQPQHF. In DNA, the CDR3 is TGTGCCAGCAGCTTAGGAGGGACAACTCAGGGTAGACAGCCCCAGCATTTT.

The rearrangement joins TRBV19 to TRBJ1-5; TRBD1 agrees at 7 bases. The CDR3 is 17 amino acids. The junction had 11 bases not matched to a gene; V was cut back by 6 bases and J by 0 bases. Per germline, CDR1 LNHDA and CDR2 SQIVND (reference sequence). The CDR3 DNA is TGTGCCAGTAGCGGGACAGATCGCCCCCCTAGCAATCAGCCCCAGCATTTT. It specifies CASSGTDRPPSNQPQHF.

In this sample, this clone turned up once. The chain couples TRBV7-6 to TRBJ2-1, with 11 bases matching TRBD2. The CDR3 length is 15 residues. With V trimmed by 5 bases and J by 7 bases, 7 bases remained unmatched. Germline-derived CDR1 and CDR2 are SGHVS and FNYEAQ. CDR3 DNA sequence: TGTGCCAGCAGCGTGACCGGGACTAGCGGAAATGAGCAGTTCTTC. Residues: CASSVTGTSGNEQFF.

For this clone: Because the CDR3's place on the DNA is in doubt, the DNA is left out and the CDR3 is given as listed by TCRdb. The gene calls are TRBV5-1 and TRBJ1-2; the table calls TRBD1, which could not be checked here. Germline loops: CDR1 SGHRS, CDR2 YFSETQ. The CDR3 region is 12 residues in length, termini included. This CDR3 is CASSVGTGSFTF.

V is TRBV7-9 and J is TRBJ2-7; maybe TRBD1 (6 bases). This CDR3 region has 13 residues. The ends were cut back, 8 bases at V and 3 bases at J, with 14 bases in the middle. Germline CDR1 is SEHNR and CDR2 is FQNEAQ (reference sequence). CDR3 in amino acids: CASSGTRNYEQYF. The CDR3 nucleotides are TGTGCCAGCTCCGGGACAAGGAACTACGAGCAGTACTTC.